Listed below are T cell receptor beta chains from one sample, sequenced in a study of blood T cells in healthy people across ages. One entry per CDR3 protein results from TCRdb running MiXCR on the 5' RACE reads. The table has hundreds of thousands of distinct CDR3 sequences, about 52% seen once. The source material was blood. These receptors were obtained from a woman aged 55-70 years in good health. Each CDR3 is given with its conserved first and last residue. A D gene is named only where the DNA matches it firmly. Expanded clones are given a class, and other clones once, few, many or no size at all.

>TRBJ2-7|TRBV12-3/TRBV12-4|NA|NA
TGTGCCAGCAGTCCAGGGGCAGGAGGACTGTACGGGCAGTACTTC
CASSPGAGGLYGQYF
>TRBJ2-1|TRBV27|NA|NA
TGTGCCAGCAGTTTGGCCCTTAATCGGGTCTACAATGAGCAGTTCTTC
CASSLALNRVYNEQFF
>TRBJ2-7|TRBV28|TRBD1|few
TGTGCCAGCAGTTTGGATGGACAGGAGAAGGAGTACTTC
CASSLDGQEKEYF
>TRBJ1-5|TRBV20-1|TRBD1|NA
TGCAGTGCTTCAACAGGGGGTATACGCAATCAGCCCCAGCATTTT
CSASTGGIRNQPQHF
>TRBJ2-5|TRBV7-2|TRBD2|NA
TGTGTCAGCAGCTTAGTAGGTTCTTGGCAGGGAGGGCAGTACTTC
CVSSLVGSWQGGQYF
>TRBJ2-2|TRBV11-1|TRBD1|NA
TGTGCCAGCAGCTCGTCACAGGGGGCGGACGGGGAGCTGTTTTTT
CASSSSQGADGELFF
>TRBJ2-7|TRBV7-2|TRBD2|NA
TGTGCCAGCAGCCGGGGACTACAAGAGCAGTACTTC
CASSRGLQEQYF
>TRBJ2-7|TRBV5-5|NA|few
TGTGCCAGCAGCTTCGCGACGAACTACGAGCAGTACTTC
CASSFATNYEQYF
>TRBJ2-1|TRBV20-1|NA|NA
TGCAGTGTTCTGGGGATTGCTTCGGCCGAGAAGTTCTTC
CSVLGIASAEKFF
>TRBJ2-7|TRBV7-2|NA|NA
TGTGCCAGCAGCGAAGGATGGGGTTACGAGCAGTACTTC
CASSEGWGYEQYF
>TRBJ1-1|TRBV7-2|NA|NA
TGTGCCAGCAGCTTAGGAGGGATCAGCCTCATGAACACTGAAGCTTTCTTT
CASSLGGISLMNTEAFF
>TRBJ2-3|TRBV12-3/TRBV12-4|NA|NA
TGTGCCAGCAGCCCATCAAGCAGAAGGAACGCAGATACGCAGTATTTT
CASSPSSRRNADTQYF
>TRBJ2-1|TRBV20-1|TRBD2|NA
TGCAGTGCTAGAATGGCCGGGACTAGCGGGCGCTACAATGAGCAGTTCTTC
CSARMAGTSGRYNEQFF
>TRBJ2-3|TRBV7-2|NA|NA
TGTGCCAGCAGCTTAGCCTACGGCACAGATACGCAGTATTTT
CASSLAYGTDTQYF
>TRBJ2-3|TRBV9|TRBD1|NA
TGTGCCAGCGGGGGACAGGGGCCCGGAGATACGCAGTATTTT
CASGGQGPGDTQYF
>TRBJ2-6|TRBV12-3/TRBV12-4|TRBD1|few
TGTGCCAGCAGTTCCAGTTCCGGGACAGGGGAACTTGGGGCCAACGTCCTGACTTTC
CASSSSSGTGELGANVLTF
>TRBJ2-7|TRBV9|NA|NA
TGTGCCAGCAGCGCCGGAGGGGGGTACAATGAGCAGTACTTC
CASSAGGGYNEQYF